This is a list of T cell receptor beta chains from one sample in a study of T-cell memory formation after mild COVID-19. TCRdb redid the calling of the 5' RACE reads with MiXCR, one entry per CDR3 protein. Of 25,000 to 35,000 distinct CDR3 sequences in the sample, about 8% are singletons; the top ten hold 13% to 15%. The sequencing sample was made of PBMCs or a T cell subset sorted from them (not recorded which). The receptors derive from an adult woman who had mild COVID-19 (a few samples of this study predate the infection). Cell type and time point are not known. The CDR3 runs from the conserved cysteine through the conserved F or W.

CDR3 length: 17
V gene: TRBV20-1
J gene: TRBJ2-3
CDR3 protein: CSARGLTGQGRTDTQYF

CDR3 length: 15
V gene: TRBV20-1
J gene: TRBJ2-5
CDR3 protein: CSARYLEEVRETQYF

CDR3 length: 15
V gene: TRBV11-2
J gene: TRBJ2-3
CDR3 protein: CASRRLGISTDTQYF

CDR3 length: 14
V gene: TRBV5-1
J gene: TRBJ2-5
CDR3 protein: CASPRDRSFETQYF

CDR3 length: 13
V gene: TRBV7-6
J gene: TRBJ2-5
CDR3 protein: CASSRQGKETQYF

CDR3 length: 16
V gene: TRBV9
J gene: TRBJ2-1
CDR3 protein: CASSVGHRDQDHEQFF

CDR3 length: 16
V gene: TRBV7-8
J gene: TRBJ2-7
CDR3 protein: CASRPVAGVPLGEQYF

CDR3 length: 14
V gene: TRBV7-9
J gene: TRBJ2-3
CDR3 protein: CASSRTLGTDTQYF

CDR3 length: 15
V gene: TRBV7-2
J gene: TRBJ2-1
CDR3 protein: CASSSTSGQYNEQFF

CDR3 length: 17
V gene: TRBV18
J gene: TRBJ2-1
CDR3 protein: CASSPGLRAGGYNEQFF